The 29 T cell receptor beta chains reported below all come from one sample, sequenced in a study of OX40 agonist ivuxolimab in advanced cancers. The library came from the immunoSEQ multiplex PCR assay. TCRdb obtained this table from immuneACCESS and retained in-frame rearrangements with V and J assigned. These tables miss some clones; where compared with another copy, unresolved V genes account for less than half of the shortfall, and the remainder is unexplained. Recorded for this sample are 95,000 to 100,000 clones; 90% to 95% of them occurred a single time. The top ten constitute 0.2% to 0.3% of the sample. The sequencing here drew on CD4+ or CD8+ T cells sorted from blood, taken in a trial of the OX40 agonist ivuxolimab. The receptor set was obtained from an adult with an advanced solid tumor such as melanoma, head and neck, liver or kidney cancer.

The genes are TRBV4-3 and TRBJ1-3; D might be TRBD1 (6 bases). Looked up from germline, CDR1 is LGHNA and CDR2 is YSLEER. The V end lost 3 bases, the J end lost 3 bases, and 18 bases lay between the germline ends. The CDR3 totals 17 residues. In DNA form, the CDR3 reads TGCGCCAGCAGCCAGGGGGTCCCCGGGACAATTGGAAACACCATATATTTT. Amino acid sequence: CASSQGVPGTIGNTIYF.

The chain is built from TRBV15 and TRBJ1-5, with 7 nucleotides matching TRBD1. CDR1 is LNHNV, CDR2 YYDKDF, per germline (reference sequence). V lost 4 bases, J lost 3 bases, and 6 bases stayed unmatched. This CDR3 is built from 15 residues. The CDR3 spells CATSKPGQSNQPQHF. The CDR3 DNA follows: TGTGCCACCAGCAAACCGGGACAGTCCAATCAGCCCCAGCATTTT.

This chain connects TRBV6-5 to TRBJ1-5; TRBD1 matches 10 bases. The V gene's germline CDR1 is MNHEY and CDR2 SVGAGI. The V and J ends lost 6 bases and 1 base, in that order; junction bases with no gene match: 3. The CDR3 extends over 15 amino acids. CDR3 in amino acids: CASRTGGGSNQPQHF. CDR3 coding DNA: TGTGCCAGCAGGACAGGGGGCGGGAGCAATCAGCCCCAGCATTTT.

The J gene is TRBJ2-7, the V gene TRBV30; D is unresolved. Trimming removed 0 bases at V and 2 bases at J, with 8 bases between. CDR3 length equals 13 residues. Germline V gene data show CDR1 as GTSNPN and CDR2 as SVGIG (reference sequence). The CDR3 reads CAWSVPVTYEQYF. DNA of the CDR3: TGTGCCTGGAGTGTACCCGTAACCTACGAGCAGTACTTC.

V is TRBV6-6 and J is TRBJ1-2; D is unclear. V was pared by 6 bases and J by 7 bases, with 18 bases between. Germline loops: CDR1 MNHNY, CDR2 SVGAGI (reference sequence). CDR3 size: 14 residues. Here the CDR3 DNA reads TGTGCCAGCAGCCCAGTTACGGGGAATGCTGGCTACACCTTC. Its translation: CASSPVTGNAGYTF.

This rearrangement joins TRBV7-2 to TRBJ1-3, with 7 bases identical to TRBD1. J gave up 0 bases and V 5 bases, and 7 bases lay outside the gene matches. Germline loops: CDR1 SGHTA, CDR2 FQGNSA. The CDR3 length is 16 residues. The CDR3 spells CASSLRQGNSGNTIYF. The DNA for the CDR3 is TGTGCCAGCAGCCTAAGACAGGGAAACTCTGGAAACACCATATATTTT.

This clone was found once. This sequence joins TRBV4-2 and TRBJ1-6; 9 bases agree with TRBD1. The CDR3 consists of 15 residues. The V gene's germline CDR1 is LGHNA and CDR2 YNFKEQ. Trimming at V came to 4 bases and at J to 8 bases, leaving 6 bases not matched to a gene. This CDR3 is CASSPGQGNDSPLHF. CDR3 sequence (DNA): TGTGCCAGCAGCCCCGGACAGGGGAACGATTCACCCCTCCACTTT.

J is TRBJ1-2 and V is TRBV30; 10 positions agree with TRBD1. This CDR3 is built from 15 residues. Germline V lookup: CDR1 GTSNPN, CDR2 SVGIG (reference sequence). J gave up 7 bases and V 0 bases, and 8 bases lay outside the gene matches. CDR3 DNA: TGTGCCTGGAGTGTATCTGCGAGGACAGGGGGTGGCTACACCTTC. Encoded protein: CAWSVSARTGGGYTF.

The gene calls are TRBV9 and TRBJ1-2; 10 bases are shared with TRBD1. V shed 3 bases, J shed 5 bases, and the junction held 4 bases outside the gene matches. This CDR3 is built from 14 residues. Germline CDR1 SGDLS, CDR2 YYNGEE. The CDR3 sequence: CASSADRGPYGYTF. CDR3 bases: TGTGCCAGCAGCGCAGACAGGGGGCCATATGGCTACACCTTC.

This chain joins TRBV2 and TRBJ1-5; tentative D call: TRBD1 (5 bases). V lost 0 bases and J 6 bases, leaving 9 bases between the germline ends. Per the germline V gene, CDR1 is SNHLY and CDR2 is FYNNEI. The CDR3 totals 14 residues. The CDR3 here is CASSEATVRQPQHF. In nucleotides, the CDR3 is TGTGCCAGCAGTGAAGCGACAGTACGTCAGCCCCAGCATTTT.

The rearrangement joins TRBV19 to TRBJ2-3; D is uncertain. V was clipped by 8 bases and J by 3 bases, with 6 bases between them. The CDR3 extends over 11 amino acids. Germline CDR1 LNHDA, CDR2 SQIVND (reference sequence). The CDR3 DNA follows: TGTGCCAGTTACGGGACAGATACGCAGTATTTT. Protein sequence: CASYGTDTQYF.

The chain carries TRBV9 and TRBJ2-4; a possible D gene is TRBD2 (6 bases). In germline, CDR1 is SGDLS, CDR2 YYNGEE. This CDR3 has 14 residues. The V gene lost 0 bases and the J gene lost 9 bases, with 13 bases spanning the gap. This chain's CDR3 is CASSVALGGGIQYF. In DNA form, the CDR3 reads TGTGCCAGCAGCGTAGCTCTGGGGGGAGGCATTCAGTACTTC. Based on the CDR3 plus reference TRBV9 and TRBJ2-4, the full variable domain is DSGVTQTPKHLITATGQRVTLRCSPRSGDLSVYWYQQSLDQGLQFLIQYYNGEERAKGNILERFSAQQFPDLHSELNLSSLELGDSALYFCASSVALGGGIQYFGAGTRLSVL.

The chain combines TRBV4-2 with TRBJ2-3; the D call may be TRBD1 or TRBD2 (6 bases each). This CDR3 is 16 amino acids long. CDR1 and CDR2 from the germline V gene are LGHNA and YNFKEQ. Trimming cost V 1 base and J 0 bases, with 11 bases left between them. The CDR3 sequence is CASSQGGAGSTDTQYF. For the CDR3, the DNA is TGTGCCAGCAGCCAAGGGGGGGCCGGGAGCACAGATACGCAGTATTTT.

V is TRBV7-2 and J is TRBJ2-1; TRBD2 aligns across 10 bases. Germline assignment: CDR1 SGHTA and CDR2 FQGNSA. The CDR3 covers 15 residues. Losses at the gene ends were 5 bases for V and 5 bases for J; bases not matched to a gene: 6. CDR3 protein: CASSLTTSGHNEQFF. DNA for the CDR3: TGTGCCAGCAGCCTAACGACTAGCGGGCACAATGAGCAGTTCTTC.

V is TRBV29-1 and J is TRBJ2-3, with D unresolved. The CDR3 runs 12 residues. V was clipped by 6 bases and J by 0 bases, with 7 bases between them. Germline V gene data show CDR1 as SQVTM and CDR2 as ANQGSEA. The chain's CDR3 is CSVYKSTDTQYF. The CDR3 region has the DNA TGCAGCGTCTATAAGAGCACAGATACGCAGTATTTT.

A word on this clone: At one of its ends the junction is not consistent with the germline gene, which may arise from a read error. The chain employs TRBV7-7 and TRBJ2-5; D possibly corresponds to TRBD2 (5 bases). This CDR3 is 14 amino acids long. CDR1 SSHAT and CDR2 FNYEAQ come from the germline V gene (reference sequence). CDR3 in DNA: TGTGCTAGCAGCTCGTCCGGGGTCCAAGAGACCCAGTACTTC. This sequence encodes CASSSSGVQETQYF.

This chain uses TRBV7-2 with TRBJ2-3, with TRBD2 identical over 10 bases. The junction had 7 bases not matched to a gene; V was cut back by 8 bases and J by 2 bases. Germline loops: CDR1 SGHTA, CDR2 FQGNSA. CDR3 length: 15 amino acids. The CDR3 bases are TGTGCCAGCGGATTAGCGGGAGGTCCCACAGATACGCAGTATTTT. Amino acid sequence: CASGLAGGPTDTQYF.

The V call is TRBV6-5, the J call TRBJ2-1, with D tentatively TRBD2 (6 bases). The CDR3 is 16 residues long. Germline-derived CDR1 and CDR2 are MNHEY and SVGAGI. Trimming stripped 0 bases from V and 4 bases from J, with 13 bases between. CDR3 DNA: TGTGCCAGCAGTTACTCGAGTGCGGGGACGTACAATGAGCAGTTCTTC. Translating gives CASSYSSAGTYNEQFF.

This chain uses TRBV30 with TRBJ2-3, with TRBD2 identical over 7 bases. Trimming took 3 bases from V and 2 from J; bases not matched to a gene: 5. This CDR3 is 14 amino acids long. CDR1 GTSNPN and CDR2 SVGIG come from the germline V gene (reference sequence). This CDR3 is CAWRVSGITDTQYF. CDR3 DNA: TGTGCCTGGAGGGTCAGCGGGATCACAGATACGCAGTATTTT. Combining the CDR3 with reference TRBV30 and TRBJ2-3 gives the whole variable domain SQTIHQWPATLVQPVGSPLSLECTVEGTSNPNLYWYRQAAGRGLQLLFYSVGIGQISSEVPQNLSASRPQDRQFILSSKKLLLSDSGFYLCAWRVSGITDTQYFGPGTRLTVL.

CDR3 amino acids: CASSVGWGAQTEAFF. The CDR3, as DNA: TGTGCCAGCAGCGTAGGGTGGGGGGCGCAAACGGAAGCTTTCTTT. V usage is TRBV9 and J usage is TRBJ1-1; D is possibly TRBD1 (6 bases). The CDR3 runs 15 residues. Deletions cut 0 bases from V and 8 bases from J, with 17 bases between. Germline V gene sequence: CDR1 SGDLS, CDR2 YYNGEE.

V and J are TRBV29-1 and TRBJ1-2, with 12 bases that match TRBD1. Germline trimming cut 6 bases from V and 3 bases from J; bases unmatched to any gene: 8. Germline V gives CDR1 SQVTM, CDR2 ANQGSEA. The CDR3 length is 15 residues. The CDR3: CSVTGTGGFDYGYTF. Written as DNA, the CDR3 is TGCAGCGTCACGGGGACAGGGGGCTTCGACTATGGCTACACCTTC.

The rearrangement links TRBV5-1 to TRBJ2-6, with D perhaps matching TRBD2 (5 bases). The CDR3 extends over 18 amino acids. V was pared by 3 bases and J by 0 bases, with 16 bases between. The germline gives CDR1 SGHRS, CDR2 YFSETQ. The CDR3: CASSSGLSGSSGANVLTF. CDR3 DNA sequence: TGCGCCAGCAGCTCGGGCCTTTCGGGGAGCTCTGGGGCCAACGTCCTGACTTTC.

The chain's CDR3 is CASSDRSTEAFF. The CDR3 DNA follows: TGTGCCAGCAGTGACAGGTCCACTGAAGCTTTCTTT. The V call is TRBV6-6, the J call TRBJ1-1, with a tentative D call TRBD1 (6 bases). The V and J ends lost 5 bases and 4 bases respectively, with 8 bases between them. This CDR3 contains 12 residues. Looked up from germline, CDR1 is MNHNY and CDR2 is SVGAGI (reference sequence).

The chain employs TRBV2 and TRBJ2-3; 7 nucleotides line up with TRBD1. The V gene end was trimmed by 6 bases and the J gene end by 5 bases; junction bases not matched to a gene: 11. The CDR3 is 15 amino acids. CDR1 and CDR2 (germline): SNHLY, FYNNEI. This CDR3 is CASRGQLRYLDTQYF. The CDR3 DNA follows: TGTGCCAGCAGGGGACAGCTACGCTATTTAGATACGCAGTATTTT.

The chain joins TRBV4-3 to TRBJ2-4; TRBD1 matches 7 bases. The trim removed 0 bases at V and 7 bases at J, leaving 9 bases unmatched. This CDR3 has 16 residues. The V gene's germline CDR1 is LGHNA and CDR2 YSLEER. The CDR3, as DNA: TGCGCCAGCAGCCAAGATTTAGGGGGCCCGGTTAACATTCAGTACTTC. Protein product: CASSQDLGGPVNIQYF.

The chain recombines TRBV6-1 with TRBJ2-3; no clear D gene. Germline CDR1 MNHNS, CDR2 SASEGT. Trimming pared 5 bases from V and 0 bases from J, leaving 3 bases between. The CDR3 covers 12 residues. The CDR3 here is CASSISTDTQYF. The CDR3 nucleotides read TGTGCCAGCAGTATTAGCACAGATACGCAGTATTTT.

CDR3 residues: CASSHRADRNQPQHF. The CDR3 DNA reads as TGTGCCAGCAGTCACCGGGCTGATCGGAATCAGCCCCAGCATTTT. The chain has TRBV6-5 and TRBJ1-5; no definite D call. The CDR3 is made up of 15 amino acids. Germline values: CDR1 MNHEY, CDR2 SVGAGI. V was shortened by 5 bases and J by 4 bases, with 15 bases between the two germline ends.

The gene calls are TRBV6-5 and TRBJ1-1, with D possibly TRBD1 on 6 matching bases. V was pared by 9 bases and J by 5 bases, with 22 bases between. CDR1 is MNHEY and CDR2 is SVGAGI in the germline V gene. The CDR3 length is 15 residues. CDR3 residues: CASQGNGVEGTEAFF. CDR3 nucleotides: TGTGCCAGTCAGGGGAATGGGGTGGAGGGGACTGAAGCTTTCTTT.

This sequence joins TRBV30 and TRBJ1-2; 9 bases are a match to TRBD1. CDR3 length equals 14 residues. The V gene's germline CDR1 is GTSNPN and CDR2 SVGIG (reference sequence). The J segment lost 8 bases and the V segment lost 0 bases, leaving 7 bases of the junction unmatched. The CDR3 nucleotides read TGTGCCTGGAGTGTATCCGGGACAGGGAGCGGCTACACCTTC. This encodes CAWSVSGTGSGYTF.